The 26 T cell receptor beta chains listed next were all sequenced from one sample in a study of shared clonotypes between healthy human individuals (dated by TCRdb to 2020 to 2022). Receptor amplification or capture employed the immunoSEQ multiplex PCR assay. This immuneACCESS table, as held by TCRdb, lists in-frame sequences with V and J called but not all clones. Of the missing ones, under half trace to an unresolved V gene in checked studies; the others have no known cause. This sample lists 2,500,000 or so clones; roughly 93% were detected once. The ten largest clones add up to approximately 0.35% of the sample. Sequenced: naive CD4+ T cells from PBMCs. Sample cell subset or site, as interpreted from the label and publication: CD45RA+ positively selected. The receptors stem from a man in his late teens or twenties in good health. Some clones in this sample may be carry-over from other donors' samples.

This sequence joins TRBV5-1 and TRBJ2-3; no clear D gene. The CDR3 covers 16 residues. Per the germline V gene, CDR1 is SGHRS and CDR2 is YFSETQ. With 1 base removed from V and 1 base from J, the gap between germline ends came to 13 bases. In DNA form, the CDR3 reads TGCGCCAGCAGCTTGCGTCCGGACCTTCGCACAGATACGCAGTATTTT. It codes for CASSLRPDLRTDTQYF.

The chain recombines TRBV19 with TRBJ2-2; 10 bases map to TRBD2. Germline CDR1 reads LNHDA; CDR2 reads SQIVND (reference sequence). This CDR3 contains 16 residues. After removal of 7 bases from V and 3 bases from J, the junction contained 8 bases not matched to a gene. CDR3 region: CASNTGLAQDTGELFF. DNA of the CDR3: TGTGCCAGTAACACGGGACTAGCGCAAGACACCGGGGAGCTGTTTTTT. Looking up the rest from reference TRBV19 and TRBJ2-2 gives the full variable domain: DGGITQSPKYLFRKEGQNVTLSCEQNLNHDAMYWYRQDPGQGLRLIYYSQIVNDFQKGDIAEGYSVSREKKESFPLTVTSAQKNPTAFYLCASNTGLAQDTGELFFGEGSRLTVL.

V and J are TRBV6-6 and TRBJ1-3; possible D gene TRBD1, 5 bases. The CDR3 length is 14 residues. V was shortened by 4 bases and J by 9 bases, with 16 bases between the two germline ends. Per the germline V gene, CDR1 is MNHNY and CDR2 is SVGAGI (reference sequence). CDR3 residues: CASSSPGQVVTIYF. Written as DNA, the CDR3 is TGTGCCAGCAGTTCCCCGGGGCAGGTGGTCACCATATATTTT.

The chain uses TRBV11-2 and TRBJ2-7; 11 nucleotides line up with TRBD2. V gave up 2 bases and J gave up 0 bases; unmatched junction bases: 6. CDR3 size: 17 residues. Per the germline V gene, CDR1 is SGHAT and CDR2 is FQNNGV. CDR3 coding DNA: TGTGCCAGCAGCTTACTGGCTAGCGGGAGGATCTCCTACGAGCAGTACTTC. Translation gives CASSLLASGRISYEQYF.

This chain uses TRBV7-2 with TRBJ1-5, with a tentative D call TRBD1 (5 bases). CDR3 length equals 14 residues. Trimming left V 0 bases short and J 7 bases short, with 10 bases between. CDR1 and CDR2 from the germline V gene are SGHTA and FQGNSA. The CDR3 region is CASSLATRAQPQHF. In DNA form, the CDR3 reads TGTGCCAGCAGCTTAGCAACCAGGGCCCAGCCCCAGCATTTT.

V usage is TRBV11-2 and J usage is TRBJ1-2; TRBD1 agrees at 10 bases. Germline values: CDR1 SGHAT, CDR2 FQNNGV. V lost 11 bases to trimming and J lost 4 bases; unmatched junction nucleotides: 16. This CDR3 region has 16 residues. The CDR3 DNA reads as TGTGCCTCCAGAGGGAGAAACGACAGGGGGCTCTATGGCTACACCTTC. Encoded protein: CASRGRNDRGLYGYTF.

The chain is built from TRBV6-6 and TRBJ1-2; no reliable D call. Germline V gene sequence: CDR1 MNHNY, CDR2 SVGAGI (reference sequence). Deletions cut 5 bases from V and 6 bases from J, with 4 bases between. CDR3 length: 10 residues. CDR3 protein: CASSHNGYTF. The CDR3 DNA follows: TGTGCCAGCAGTCACAATGGCTACACCTTC.

The chain is built from TRBV9 and TRBJ1-2; a weak D match, TRBD1 (6 bases). Trimming removed 0 bases from V and 7 bases from J, with 25 bases in between. The CDR3 spans 18 residues. Germline CDR1 is SGDLS and CDR2 is YYNGEE. Here the CDR3 reads CASSVADTKTGYRPGYTF. Here the CDR3 DNA reads TGTGCCAGCAGCGTAGCCGATACCAAGACAGGTTACCGCCCTGGCTACACCTTC.

The rearrangement uses TRBV5-1 and TRBJ2-5; 8 nucleotides align to TRBD1. The CDR3 spans 14 residues. V lost 5 bases and J lost 1; bases outside the gene matches: 4. Germline CDR1 and CDR2: SGHRS and YFSETQ. The CDR3 protein is CASRLQGAQETQYF. For the CDR3, the DNA is TGCGCCAGCAGGTTGCAGGGGGCCCAAGAGACCCAGTACTTC.

This rearrangement joins TRBV2 to TRBJ2-1, with TRBD2 matching over 9 bases. Germline CDR1 SNHLY, CDR2 FYNNEI. The J segment lost 6 bases and the V segment lost 9 bases, leaving 12 bases of the junction unmatched. The CDR3 is 15 amino acids. The CDR3 loop is CARGGGGRDGNEQFF. In DNA, the CDR3 is TGTGCCAGGGGTGGTGGCGGGAGGGATGGCAATGAGCAGTTCTTC.

The chain employs TRBV28 and TRBJ2-7; tentative D call: TRBD1 (8 bases). The CDR3 contains 16 residues. V lost 5 bases and J lost 11, with 28 bases in between. The germline V gene encodes CDR1 MDHEN and CDR2 SYDVKM. The CDR3 DNA reads TGTGCCAGCAGTCTATACCGACAGGGGTCATCCCGGGGGGAGTACTTC. Protein product: CASSLYRQGSSRGEYF.

The gene calls are TRBV7-3 and TRBJ1-1, with D tentatively TRBD1 (5 bases). Trimming removed 5 bases from V and 2 bases from J, with 9 bases in between. The germline V gene encodes CDR1 SGHTA and CDR2 FQGTGA. There are 13 residues in the CDR3. The CDR3 DNA is TGTGCCAGCAGCATCAGGGCAAACACTGAAGCTTTCTTT. This codes for CASSIRANTEAFF.

The V gene is TRBV10-3, the J gene TRBJ2-7, with D perhaps TRBD1 or TRBD2 (5 bases each). Germline V gene lookup returns CDR1 ENHRY and CDR2 SYGVKD. The CDR3 has 14 amino acids. V dropped 8 bases and J dropped 3 bases, with 17 bases sitting between them. The CDR3 protein is CAIAHTGTYYEQYF. The CDR3 coding sequence is TGTGCCATCGCACACACCGGGACCTACTACGAGCAGTACTTC.

This chain connects TRBV18 to TRBJ1-5; 7 bases line up with TRBD1. Germline CDR1 reads KGHSH; CDR2 reads LQKENI. V was clipped by 4 bases and J by 5 bases; unmatched bases: 2. CDR3 length equals 13 residues. CDR3 nucleotide sequence: TGTGCCAGCTCACAGGACAGGCATCAGCCCCAGCATTTT. Protein sequence: CASSQDRHQPQHF.

J is TRBJ2-7 and V is TRBV4-2; perhaps D is TRBD1 or TRBD2 (5 bases each). The CDR3 spans 15 residues. Germline V gene lookup returns CDR1 LGHNA and CDR2 YNFKEQ. Deletions cut 5 bases from V and 3 bases from J, with 17 bases between. The CDR3 DNA is TGTGCCAGCAGCAAAAGAGGGGCTCGAGGCTACGAGCAGTACTTC. It translates to CASSKRGARGYEQYF.

The sample holds one count of this clone. The CDR3 region is CASSKTSGSPLEQFF. In nucleotides, the CDR3 is TGTGCCAGCAGCAAGACTAGCGGGAGTCCCCTTGAGCAGTTCTTC. The chain uses TRBV7-3 and TRBJ2-1; 12 bases agree with TRBD2. CDR3 size: 15 residues. Germline CDR1 reads SGHTA; CDR2 reads FQGTGA. V lost 5 bases and J lost 9; bases outside the gene matches: 8. Variable domain in full (rest from reference TRBV7-3 and TRBJ2-1): GAGVSQTPSNKVTEKGKYVELRCDPISGHTALYWYRQSLGQGPEFLIYFQGTGAADDSGLPNDRFFAVRPEGSVSTLKIQRTERGDSAVYLCASSKTSGSPLEQFFGPGTRLTVL.

The V and J genes are TRBV28 and TRBJ1-5, with D perhaps TRBD1 (5 bases). V shed 10 bases and J shed 1 base, with 11 bases lying between them. Germline CDR1 MDHEN, CDR2 SYDVKM. The CDR3 runs 13 residues. CDR3 loop: CATRGVSNQPQHF. The CDR3 DNA follows: TGTGCCACCCGGGGGGTCAGCAATCAGCCCCAGCATTTT.

The chain uses TRBV7-9 and TRBJ1-5; TRBD1 agrees at 7 bases. The CDR3 has 15 residues. CDR1 and CDR2 from the germline V gene are SEHNR and FQNEAQ (reference sequence). The ends lost 5 bases at V and 3 bases at J; junction bases unmatched: 7. CDR3 bases: TGTGCCAGCAGCGCGGGACAGTATCTCAATCAGCCCCAGCATTTT. Amino acids: CASSAGQYLNQPQHF.

A word on this clone: This specimen includes other DNA sequences encoding the same CDR3. The chain recombines TRBV5-4 with TRBJ1-1; TRBD1 matches at 8 bases. Germline V gene sequence: CDR1 SGHNT, CDR2 YYREEE (reference sequence). This CDR3 contains 13 residues. V shed 4 bases and J 3 bases; nucleotides not matched to a gene: 2. The CDR3 loop is CASSPDRDTEAFF. The CDR3 coding sequence is TGTGCCAGCAGCCCGGACAGGGACACTGAAGCTTTCTTT.

Details on this clone: Other DNA sequences in the same sample also yield this CDR3. The CDR3 region has the DNA TGTGCCAGCAGCTTGGTGGGTGATAGCAATCAGCCCCAGCATTTT. This codes for CASSLVGDSNQPQHF. J is TRBJ1-5 and V is TRBV7-2; D unclear. The CDR3 consists of 15 residues. The germline gives CDR1 SGHTA, CDR2 FQGNSA. V dropped 3 bases and J dropped 0 bases, with 9 bases sitting between them.

The chain joins TRBV7-8 to TRBJ2-2; 9 bases agree with TRBD2. CDR1 SGHVS and CDR2 FQNEAQ come from the germline V gene. Germline trimming cut 2 bases from V and 3 bases from J; bases unmatched to any gene: 16. The CDR3 loop spans 20 amino acids. In DNA form, the CDR3 reads TGTGCCAGCAGCTTATCCATGCACGGAGCGGGAGGCCCCTACACCGGGGAGCTGTTTTTT. Protein product: CASSLSMHGAGGPYTGELFF. Combining the CDR3 with reference TRBV7-8 and TRBJ2-2 gives the whole variable domain GAGVSQSPRYKVAKRGQDVALRCDPISGHVSLFWYQQALGQGPEFLTYFQNEAQLDKSGLPSDRFFAERPEGSVSTLKIQRTQQEDSAVYLCASSLSMHGAGGPYTGELFFGEGSRLTVL.

The CDR3 reads CASSILAGELFF. The CDR3 DNA is TGTGCCAGCAGTATTCTCGCCGGGGAGCTGTTTTTT. The chain couples TRBV27 to TRBJ2-2, with D unclear. Germline V gene sequence: CDR1 MNHEY, CDR2 SMNVEV (reference sequence). Trimming stripped 5 bases from V and 6 bases from J, with 7 bases between. CDR3 length: 12 residues.

This clone appeared a single time. V and J are TRBV10-3 and TRBJ1-5; tentatively, D is TRBD1 (5 bases). The CDR3 covers 15 residues. The V gene lost 0 bases and the J gene lost 4 bases, with 10 bases spanning the gap. Germline values: CDR1 ENHRY, CDR2 SYGVKD. CDR3 residues: CAISESDSPNQPQHF. The CDR3 DNA reads TGTGCCATCAGTGAGTCCGACAGCCCAAATCAGCCCCAGCATTTT.

This clone was detected only once. This rearrangement joins TRBV10-3 to TRBJ1-1; 8 bases agree with TRBD1. The CDR3 sequence is 13 residues long. CDR1 is ENHRY, CDR2 SYGVKD, per germline. V trimming: 3 bases; J trimming: 10 bases; junction bases outside the gene matches: 7. In DNA, the CDR3 is TGTGCCATCAGTGATCCCTCCGGGACAGGAGCTTTCTTT. Translation gives CAISDPSGTGAFF.

This chain connects TRBV5-1 to TRBJ1-1; D not resolved. This CDR3 has 15 residues. Germline V gives CDR1 SGHRS, CDR2 YFSETQ. The ends were cut back, 2 bases at V and 4 bases at J, with 15 bases in the middle. For the CDR3, the DNA is TGCGCCAGCAGCTTAAATCCGGGAGGAGGCACTGAAGCTTTCTTT. Encoded protein: CASSLNPGGGTEAFF.

The chain recombines TRBV10-3 with TRBJ2-7; 7 bases fit TRBD1. The CDR3 is 13 residues long. V lost 6 bases, J lost 5 bases, and 7 bases stayed unmatched. The germline V gene encodes CDR1 ENHRY and CDR2 SYGVKD. CDR3 amino acids: CAIRSRDSDEQYF. CDR3 sequence (DNA): TGTGCCATCAGGAGCCGGGACAGCGACGAGCAGTACTTC.